A single sample gave rise to the 18 T cell receptor beta chains below, sequenced in a study of blood T cell repertoires in COVID-19. Repertoires were generated with immunoSEQ multiplex PCR, while TCRdb's copy carries only in-frame clones and drops some. Among some 230,000 clones, roughly 81% were seen once, and the ten largest hold roughly 2.8%. The material sequenced was peripheral blood. The receptors were gathered from a man aged 45-65 years who had recovered from COVID-19.

The chain joins TRBV19 to TRBJ2-5; possibly TRBD2 for D (6 bases). Germline V gene lookup returns CDR1 LNHDA and CDR2 SQIVND (reference sequence). The CDR3 covers 16 residues. Trimming stripped 3 bases from V and 1 base from J, with 15 bases between. CDR3 DNA sequence: TGTGCCAGTAGTATTGGCGGGGCTACTCCCCAAGAGACCCAGTACTTC. It codes for CASSIGGATPQETQYF.

This chain joins TRBV6-5 and TRBJ2-6; D not certain. The V end was cut by 2 bases, the J end by 0 bases, with 5 bases between. The CDR3 sequence is 15 residues long. The V gene's germline CDR1 is MNHEY and CDR2 SVGAGI. The CDR3 region is CASSYTNSGANVLTF. CDR3 DNA sequence: TGTGCCAGCAGTTACACTAACTCTGGGGCCAACGTCCTGACTTTC.

The V gene is TRBV28, the J gene TRBJ2-3; 11 bases match TRBD2. This CDR3 spans 17 amino acids. The J segment lost 1 base and the V segment lost 2 bases, leaving 5 bases of the junction unmatched. Germline CDR1 MDHEN, CDR2 SYDVKM. The CDR3 loop is CASSLGPGLAGTDTQYF. CDR3 DNA: TGTGCCAGCAGTTTAGGCCCGGGACTAGCGGGCACAGATACGCAGTATTTT.

The rearrangement uses TRBV3-1 (or the pseudogene TRBV3-2) and TRBJ1-4; 9 bases are shared with TRBD1. Germline values: CDR1 LGHDT, CDR2 YNNKEL (reference sequence). This CDR3 is built from 16 residues. The trim removed 1 base at V and 8 bases at J, leaving 8 bases unmatched. This CDR3 is CASSQGAGTGWEKLFF. The CDR3 DNA reads as TGTGCCAGCAGCCAAGGGGCCGGGACAGGGTGGGAAAAACTGTTTTTT.

On this clone: Within the sample, other DNA sequences also encode this same CDR3. The genes are TRBV28 and TRBJ2-5, with TRBD2 matching over 8 bases. V dropped 3 bases and J dropped 6; count of bases not matched to a gene: 3. This CDR3 contains 13 residues. CDR1 MDHEN and CDR2 SYDVKM come from the germline V gene. The chain's CDR3 is CASSFGGRKTQYF. CDR3 nucleotides: TGTGCCAGCAGTTTCGGCGGGAGGAAGACCCAGTACTTC.

The chain uses TRBV10-3 and TRBJ2-1, with 10 bases lining up with TRBD2. CDR1 and CDR2 from the germline V gene are ENHRY and SYGVKD. V shed 6 bases and J 5 bases; nucleotides not matched to a gene: 4. This CDR3 is built from 14 residues. In DNA form, the CDR3 reads TGTGCCATCAGCATTAGCGGGAGGAACAATGAGCAGTTCTTC. Its translation is CAISISGRNNEQFF.

As regards this clone: The same CDR3 also results from other DNA sequences found in this sample. This chain connects TRBV5-1 to TRBJ2-1, with TRBD1 identical over 10 bases. Losses at the gene ends were 4 bases for V and 1 base for J; bases not matched to a gene: 2. Per the germline V gene, CDR1 is SGHRS and CDR2 is YFSETQ. CDR3 size: 15 residues. The CDR3 nucleotides read TGCGCCAGCAGCCCGGGACAGGGGTCCTACAATGAGCAGTTCTTC. Translating it yields CASSPGQGSYNEQFF.

This clone was counted only a few times. The CDR3 nucleotides are TGTGCCAGCAGCGACAGGGCCGGGACGCAGTATTTT. This gives the protein CASSDRAGTQYF. The rearrangement links TRBV5-8 to TRBJ2-3; 7 nucleotides match TRBD1. Trimming took 4 bases from V and 9 from J; bases not matched to a gene: 5. CDR3 size: 12 residues. Germline CDR1 SGHTS, CDR2 YDEGEE.

This sequence joins TRBV28 and TRBJ2-7; a weak D match, TRBD2 (6 bases). V dropped 4 bases and J dropped 4 bases, with 14 bases sitting between them. The CDR3 extends over 14 amino acids. Germline CDR1 reads MDHEN; CDR2 reads SYDVKM. The CDR3 bases are TGTGCCAGCAGTTCTCCCGGGAGAAGGTACGAGCAGTACTTC. Translated, it gives CASSSPGRRYEQYF.

Only one count was recorded for this clone. The chain links TRBV9 to TRBJ1-2, with D maybe TRBD1 (5 bases). The germline V gene has CDR1 SGDLS and CDR2 YYNGEE. V was clipped by 4 bases and J by 4 bases, with 14 bases between them. The CDR3 loop spans 14 amino acids. The chain's CDR3 is CASSFREVGYGYTF. CDR3 nucleotide sequence: TGTGCCAGCAGCTTCAGGGAGGTGGGCTATGGCTACACCTTC.

The chain carries TRBV24-1 and TRBJ2-1, with a tentative D call TRBD2 (5 bases). This CDR3 comprises 14 residues. Germline V CDR1 and CDR2: KGHDR, SFDVKD. The V and J ends lost 3 bases and 9 bases respectively, with 14 bases between them. The CDR3 is CATSDPRRKGEQFF. The DNA of the CDR3 is TGTGCCACCAGTGATCCGCGGAGGAAGGGTGAGCAGTTCTTC.

The chain couples TRBV2 to TRBJ2-3; maybe TRBD2 (6 bases). Deletions cut 8 bases from V and 2 bases from J, with 17 bases between. This CDR3 region has 15 residues. Germline CDR1 reads SNHLY; CDR2 reads FYNNEI. In DNA, the CDR3 is TGTGCCAGCTACAGAACGGGACTGTCCACAGATACGCAGTATTTT. Its protein product is CASYRTGLSTDTQYF.

CDR3 protein: CASIPGRVGETQYF. Here the CDR3 DNA reads TGTGCCAGCATCCCCGGGCGGGTGGGAGAGACCCAGTACTTC. The chain carries TRBV28 and TRBJ2-5, with D possibly TRBD2 on 5 matching bases. Trimming removed 7 bases from V and 4 bases from J, with 16 bases in between. The germline CDR1 and CDR2 sequences are MDHEN and SYDVKM. The CDR3 spans 14 residues.

V and J are TRBV30 and TRBJ1-6, with TRBD1 matching over 9 bases. The junction had 4 bases not matched to a gene; V was cut back by 0 bases and J by 10 bases. The CDR3 is 14 amino acids. The V gene's germline CDR1 is GTSNPN and CDR2 SVGIG (reference sequence). The CDR3 reads CAWSVRQGVSPLHF. CDR3 nucleotides: TGTGCCTGGAGTGTACGACAGGGGGTCTCACCCCTCCACTTT.

The chain has TRBV27 and TRBJ1-4, with TRBD1 as a possible D gene (6 bases). Germline loops: CDR1 MNHEY, CDR2 SMNVEV (reference sequence). This CDR3 is built from 14 residues. With 3 bases removed from V and 10 bases from J, the gap between germline ends came to 15 bases. Here the CDR3 DNA reads TGTGCCAGCAGTTTGGGGGGGCGAAGTGGAAAACTGTTTTTT. It is translated as CASSLGGRSGKLFF.

The chain links TRBV19 to TRBJ2-1, with TRBD2 identical over 13 bases. The CDR3 loop spans 16 amino acids. V shed 1 base, J shed 7 bases, and the junction held 4 bases outside the gene matches. Germline CDR1 reads LNHDA; CDR2 reads SQIVND (reference sequence). The CDR3 DNA follows: TGTGCCAGTAGTATAGGGACTAGCGGGAGTATGAATGAGCAGTTCTTC. This translates into CASSIGTSGSMNEQFF.

This clone has a single count. The chain combines TRBV28 with TRBJ2-5; D possibly corresponds to TRBD1 (5 bases). Germline V gene sequence: CDR1 MDHEN, CDR2 SYDVKM. The CDR3 totals 14 residues. V lost 10 bases and J lost 7, with 22 bases in between. This chain's CDR3 is CATRFGAGRPTQYF. CDR3 nucleotide sequence: TGTGCCACCCGTTTTGGGGCAGGCCGACCGACCCAGTACTTC.

The chain couples TRBV3-1 (or the pseudogene TRBV3-2) to TRBJ1-2; D not resolved. The CDR3 covers 14 residues. Germline CDR1 LGHDT, CDR2 YNNKEL (reference sequence). The V end was cut by 7 bases, the J end by 8 bases, with 20 bases between. CDR3 residues: CASKGRAILGGYTF. The CDR3 region has the DNA TGTGCCAGCAAAGGGCGTGCAATACTAGGGGGCTACACCTTC.